This TCR beta chain appears in the sequencing data of a study of cytomegalovirus exposure and HLA in healthy donors. The CDR3 loop spans 14 amino acids. The junction had 6 bases not matched to a gene; V was cut back by 4 bases and J by 5 bases. The germline V gene encodes CDR1 SGHRS and CDR2 YFSETQ. Of note for this clone: What it binds is not known.

This table comes from immunoSEQ multiplex PCR, and its TCRdb copy is limited to in-frame clones, with some not included. Among about 200,000 clones listed, around 87% were seen once. Study results and caveats: Subsequent analysis of the 120 or so validation repertoires found a tendency for first-cohort TCR clusters to co-occur. Many donors carried some public TCRs, although rarity characterized most TCR sequences. A few chains linked to CMV were shown in vitro to be specific for CMV antigens.

The rearrangement links TRBV5-1 to TRBJ2-7, with 10 bases matching TRBD1. Sequenced sample: PBMCs. This receptor was obtained from a woman between 18 and 29 years old in good health and CMV-seropositive. Here the CDR3 reads CASSMGQGRNEQYF. In DNA form, the CDR3 reads TGCGCCAGCAGCATGGGACAGGGGAGGAACGAGCAGTACTTC.